A selection of T cell receptor beta chains follows, all from one sample in a study of blood T cell repertoires in COVID-19. Assay: immunoSEQ multiplex PCR; the TCRdb copy retains only in-frame clones and omits some. Seen here are under 200,000 clones, roughly 82% observed once, and the top ten hold around 6%. Sequences were obtained from PBMCs or T cells enriched from blood (not recorded which). These receptors were obtained from a man in his forties or fifties with acute COVID-19. The CDR3 runs from the conserved cysteine through the conserved F or W. D genes are given only for firm matches. Size is omitted from some rows. Given values are once, few, many or a class for expanded clones.

D gene: TRBD1
clone size: once
V gene: TRBV19
J gene: TRBJ2-7
CDR3 length: 15
CDR3 protein: CASSIWGQGGGEQYF
CDR3 DNA: TGTGCCAGTAGTATCTGGGGACAGGGAGGAGGCGAGCAGTACTTC

D gene: TRBD1
clone size: .
V gene: TRBV9
J gene: TRBJ1-1
CDR3 length: 16
CDR3 protein: CASTIPPGQGITEAFF
CDR3 DNA: TGTGCCAGCACCATTCCACCGGGACAGGGAATCACTGAAGCTTTCTTT

D gene: .
clone size: .
V gene: TRBV6-2/TRBV6-3
J gene: TRBJ2-7
CDR3 length: 14
CDR3 protein: CASSFAPSSDEQYF
CDR3 DNA: TGTGCCAGCAGTTTTGCTCCTAGCTCGGACGAGCAGTACTTC

D gene: TRBD2
clone size: once
V gene: TRBV7-2
J gene: TRBJ2-3
CDR3 length: 16
CDR3 protein: CASSPSFGAGGDTQYF
CDR3 DNA: TGTGCCAGCAGCCCCTCGTTTGGAGCGGGGGGGGATACGCAGTATTTT

D gene: .
clone size: .
V gene: TRBV9
J gene: TRBJ1-3
CDR3 length: 15
CDR3 protein: CASSVGSTSGNTIYF
CDR3 DNA: TGTGCCAGCAGCGTAGGGTCTACTTCTGGAAACACCATATATTTT

D gene: TRBD1
clone size: few
V gene: TRBV28
J gene: TRBJ1-5
CDR3 length: 16
CDR3 protein: CASSGIGTGRNQPQHF
CDR3 DNA: TGTGCCAGCAGTGGGATCGGGACAGGGCGCAATCAGCCCCAGCATTTT

D gene: TRBD1
clone size: .
V gene: TRBV6-5
J gene: TRBJ1-2
CDR3 length: 13
CDR3 protein: CASRAGGVSGYTF
CDR3 DNA: TGTGCCAGCAGAGCAGGGGGCGTAAGCGGCTACACCTTC

D gene: .
clone size: .
V gene: TRBV29-1
J gene: TRBJ1-3
CDR3 length: 14
CDR3 protein: CSVVERGRGNTIYF
CDR3 DNA: TGCAGCGTGGTTGAGAGAGGTCGGGGAAACACCATATATTTT

D gene: .
clone size: .
V gene: TRBV10-3
J gene: TRBJ2-1
CDR3 length: 15
CDR3 protein: CAISEVEVLNNEQFF
CDR3 DNA: TGTGCCATCAGTGAAGTTGAGGTCTTAAACAATGAGCAGTTCTTC

D gene: TRBD1
clone size: .
V gene: TRBV25-1
J gene: TRBJ2-7
CDR3 length: 14
CDR3 protein: CASSAYDRGREQYF
CDR3 DNA: TGTGCCAGCAGTGCATATGACAGGGGTCGCGAGCAGTACTTC

D gene: .
clone size: .
V gene: TRBV7-2
J gene: TRBJ2-7
CDR3 length: 11
CDR3 protein: CASSLRYEQYF
CDR3 DNA: TGTGCCAGCAGCTTGAGATACGAGCAGTACTTC

D gene: TRBD1
clone size: .
V gene: TRBV28
J gene: TRBJ1-5
CDR3 length: 17
CDR3 protein: CASSAGPQGALSQPQHF
CDR3 DNA: TGTGCCAGCAGTGCGGGACCACAGGGGGCGCTTTCTCAGCCCCAGCATTTT

D gene: .
clone size: few
V gene: TRBV9
J gene: TRBJ1-5
CDR3 length: 15
CDR3 protein: CASSLTDDSNQPQHF
CDR3 DNA: TGTGCCAGCAGCCTGACAGATGATAGCAATCAGCCCCAGCATTTT

D gene: .
clone size: few
V gene: TRBV24-1
J gene: TRBJ2-7
CDR3 length: 14
CDR3 protein: CATSDRGSSNEQYF
CDR3 DNA: TGTGCCACCAGTGATAGGGGGTCAAGTAACGAGCAGTACTTC

D gene: .
clone size: .
V gene: TRBV19
J gene: TRBJ1-1
CDR3 length: 15
CDR3 protein: CASSLKPGGYTEAFF
CDR3 DNA: TGTGCCAGTAGTCTCAAACCGGGGGGATACACTGAAGCTTTCTTT

D gene: .
clone size: .
V gene: TRBV4-1
J gene: TRBJ2-7
CDR3 length: 12
CDR3 protein: CASSGREDEQYF
CDR3 DNA: TGCGCCAGCAGCGGCAGGGAAGACGAGCAGTACTTC

D gene: .
clone size: .
V gene: TRBV23-1
J gene: TRBJ1-5
CDR3 length: 22
CDR3 protein: CASSQSGGGGALSPYSNQPQHF
CDR3 DNA: TGCGCCAGCAGTCAATCAGGGGGTGGGGGGGCCCTCAGCCCCTATAGCAATCAGCCCCAGCATTTT

D gene: TRBD1
clone size: .
V gene: TRBV28
J gene: TRBJ2-5
CDR3 length: 13
CDR3 protein: CASNRGWQETQYF
CDR3 DNA: TGTGCCAGCAACAGGGGATGGCAAGAGACCCAGTACTTC

D gene: TRBD2
clone size: .
V gene: TRBV19
J gene: TRBJ2-7
CDR3 length: 13
CDR3 protein: CASSYSGNHEQYF
CDR3 DNA: TGTGCCAGTAGTTATAGCGGGAACCACGAGCAGTACTTC

D gene: TRBD1
clone size: .
V gene: TRBV6-4
J gene: TRBJ2-6
CDR3 length: 16
CDR3 protein: CASSKQGAGGANVLTF
CDR3 DNA: TGTGCCAGCAGTAAACAGGGGGCTGGCGGGGCCAACGTCCTGACTTTC

D gene: .
clone size: .
V gene: TRBV28
J gene: TRBJ1-4
CDR3 length: 14
CDR3 protein: CASGKVTPREKLFF
CDR3 DNA: TGTGCCAGCGGCAAGGTCACCCCGAGGGAAAAACTGTTTTTT

D gene: TRBD1
clone size: .
V gene: TRBV9
J gene: TRBJ1-2
CDR3 length: 15
CDR3 protein: CASSVERQGALGYTF
CDR3 DNA: TGTGCCAGCAGCGTAGAGAGACAGGGGGCGTTGGGCTACACCTTC

D gene: .
clone size: .
V gene: TRBV7-9
J gene: TRBJ2-7
CDR3 length: 14
CDR3 protein: CASSATGVFYEQYF
CDR3 DNA: TGTGCCAGCAGCGCGACAGGAGTATTCTACGAGCAGTACTTC

D gene: TRBD2
clone size: .
V gene: TRBV7-2
J gene: TRBJ2-7
CDR3 length: 19
CDR3 protein: CASSHTTSGRALRSYEQYF
CDR3 DNA: TGTGCCAGCAGCCACACGACTAGCGGGAGGGCCCTTCGGTCCTACGAGCAGTACTTC

D gene: .
clone size: .
V gene: TRBV12-3/TRBV12-4
J gene: TRBJ1-1
CDR3 length: 12
CDR3 protein: CASSFPGSEAFF
CDR3 DNA: TGTGCCAGCAGTTTCCCCGGTTCTGAAGCTTTCTTT

D gene: .
clone size: .
V gene: TRBV30
J gene: TRBJ2-7
CDR3 length: 11
CDR3 protein: CAWSLRSEQYF
CDR3 DNA: TGTGCCTGGAGTCTGAGAAGCGAGCAGTACTTC

D gene: TRBD1
clone size: .
V gene: TRBV15
J gene: TRBJ2-7
CDR3 length: 15
CDR3 protein: CATSRAGQGTYEQYF
CDR3 DNA: TGTGCCACCAGCAGAGCAGGACAGGGGACCTACGAGCAGTACTTC

D gene: .
clone size: few
V gene: TRBV4-1
J gene: TRBJ2-1
CDR3 length: 17
CDR3 protein: CASSQDYRREGDNEQFF
CDR3 DNA: TGCGCCAGCAGCCAAGATTATCGCAGGGAGGGGGACAATGAGCAGTTCTTC

D gene: .
clone size: .
V gene: TRBV28
J gene: TRBJ1-5
CDR3 length: 16
CDR3 protein: CASSPQGIISNQPQHF
CDR3 DNA: TGTGCCAGCAGCCCCCAGGGGATAATAAGCAATCAGCCCCAGCATTTT

D gene: .
clone size: .
V gene: TRBV6-1
J gene: TRBJ1-5
CDR3 length: 15
CDR3 protein: CASSEANREDQPQHF
CDR3 DNA: TGTGCCAGCAGTGAAGCGAATAGGGAGGATCAGCCCCAGCATTTT

D gene: .
clone size: .
V gene: TRBV21-1
J gene: TRBJ2-7
CDR3 length: 14
CDR3 protein: CASSPGQEVYEQYF
CDR3 DNA: TGTGCCAGCAGCCCGGGACAGGAGGTCTACGAGCAGTACTTC

D gene: .
clone size: .
V gene: TRBV2
J gene: TRBJ2-1
CDR3 length: 13
CDR3 protein: CASSRLVIDEQFF
CDR3 DNA: TGTGCCAGCAGTAGACTAGTAATCGATGAGCAGTTCTTC

D gene: TRBD1
clone size: .
V gene: TRBV7-8
J gene: TRBJ1-5
CDR3 length: 19
CDR3 protein: CASSPARTGVSISNQPQHF
CDR3 DNA: TGTGCCAGCAGCCCCGCCCGGACAGGCGTTTCGATTAGCAATCAGCCCCAGCATTTT

D gene: .
clone size: once
V gene: TRBV28
J gene: TRBJ1-4
CDR3 length: 15
CDR3 protein: CASSYRDPTNEKLFF
CDR3 DNA: TGTGCCAGCAGCTACAGGGACCCAACTAATGAAAAACTGTTTTTT

D gene: .
clone size: .
V gene: TRBV28
J gene: TRBJ1-4
CDR3 length: 12
CDR3 protein: CASSSPTEKLFF
CDR3 DNA: TGTGCCAGCAGTTCCCCTACGGAAAAACTGTTTTTT

D gene: TRBD2
clone size: .
V gene: TRBV12-3/TRBV12-4
J gene: TRBJ2-1
CDR3 length: 13
CDR3 protein: CASSSGRPNEQFF
CDR3 DNA: TGTGCCAGCAGTAGCGGGAGGCCGAATGAGCAGTTCTTC

D gene: .
clone size: .
V gene: TRBV27
J gene: TRBJ2-2
CDR3 length: 16
CDR3 protein: CASSLLQRVDTGELFF
CDR3 DNA: TGTGCCAGCAGTTTATTACAGAGAGTAGACACCGGGGAGCTGTTTTTT

D gene: TRBD1
clone size: .
V gene: TRBV27
J gene: TRBJ1-2
CDR3 length: 13
CDR3 protein: CASSTDRVGGYTF
CDR3 DNA: TGTGCCAGCAGCACGGACAGGGTGGGAGGCTACACCTTC

D gene: TRBD2
clone size: .
V gene: TRBV5-4
J gene: TRBJ2-1
CDR3 length: 20
CDR3 protein: CASSPSRVRLAGGPGNEQFF
CDR3 DNA: TGTGCCAGCAGCCCATCAAGGGTGAGACTAGCGGGAGGGCCAGGCAATGAGCAGTTCTTC

D gene: .
clone size: .
V gene: TRBV28
J gene: TRBJ2-2
CDR3 length: 15
CDR3 protein: CASRTYPQGPGELFF
CDR3 DNA: TGTGCCAGCAGGACTTACCCCCAGGGTCCCGGGGAGCTGTTTTTT

D gene: .
clone size: .
V gene: TRBV19
J gene: TRBJ1-5
CDR3 length: 14
CDR3 protein: CASSYFSGNQPQHF
CDR3 DNA: TGTGCCAGTAGCTATTTCTCGGGAAATCAGCCCCAGCATTTT

D gene: TRBD2
clone size: .
V gene: TRBV14
J gene: TRBJ2-4
CDR3 length: 19
CDR3 protein: CASSSGTSGTGWAKNIQYF
CDR3 DNA: TGTGCCAGCAGCTCCGGGACTAGCGGGACCGGTTGGGCCAAAAACATTCAGTACTTC

D gene: .
clone size: .
V gene: TRBV24-1
J gene: TRBJ2-1
CDR3 length: 17
CDR3 protein: CATSDQTASGSYNEQFF
CDR3 DNA: TGTGCCACCAGTGACCAGACAGCTTCTGGCTCCTACAATGAGCAGTTCTTC

D gene: .
clone size: once
V gene: TRBV4-3
J gene: TRBJ2-1
CDR3 length: 15
CDR3 protein: CASSGSLSSYNEQFF
CDR3 DNA: TGCGCCAGCAGTGGCTCCTTAAGCTCCTACAATGAGCAGTTCTTC

D gene: TRBD2
clone size: .
V gene: TRBV28
J gene: TRBJ2-1
CDR3 length: 15
CDR3 protein: CASSLFAGAGNEQFF
CDR3 DNA: TGTGCCAGCAGTTTATTCGCGGGAGCCGGCAATGAGCAGTTCTTC

D gene: TRBD1
clone size: .
V gene: TRBV19
J gene: TRBJ2-1
CDR3 length: 16
CDR3 protein: CASSKGAWGSYNEQFF
CDR3 DNA: TGTGCCAGTAGTAAGGGGGCTTGGGGCTCCTACAATGAGCAGTTCTTC

D gene: TRBD2
clone size: .
V gene: TRBV7-9
J gene: TRBJ2-1
CDR3 length: 15
CDR3 protein: CASSEKRESGNEQFF
CDR3 DNA: TGTGCCAGCAGCGAAAAGCGGGAGTCAGGTAATGAGCAGTTCTTC

D gene: TRBD2
clone size: .
V gene: TRBV4-2
J gene: TRBJ2-5
CDR3 length: 15
CDR3 protein: CASSPRDRLAETQYF
CDR3 DNA: TGTGCCAGCAGCCCACGAGACCGACTAGCAGAGACCCAGTACTTC

D gene: TRBD1
clone size: .
V gene: TRBV29-1
J gene: TRBJ2-7
CDR3 length: 16
CDR3 protein: CSGWMSGTGKYAGQYF
CDR3 DNA: TGCAGTGGGTGGATGTCCGGGACAGGGAAGTATGCGGGGCAGTACTTC

D gene: TRBD2
clone size: .
V gene: TRBV7-2
J gene: TRBJ2-5
CDR3 length: 17
CDR3 protein: CASSLRAAGRGQETQYF
CDR3 DNA: TGTGCCAGCAGCTTAAGGGCGGCAGGGAGGGGCCAAGAGACCCAGTACTTC

D gene: .
clone size: .
V gene: TRBV4-2
J gene: TRBJ2-7
CDR3 length: 14
CDR3 protein: CASSQGTGDYEQYF
CDR3 DNA: TGTGCCAGCAGCCAAGGGACGGGGGACTACGAGCAGTACTTC

D gene: .
clone size: .
V gene: TRBV7-8
J gene: TRBJ1-5
CDR3 length: 16
CDR3 protein: CASSFGLAGANQPQHF
CDR3 DNA: TGTGCCAGCAGCTTTGGTTTAGCGGGGGCGAACCAGCCCCAGCATTTT

D gene: TRBD2
clone size: .
V gene: TRBV30
J gene: TRBJ2-7
CDR3 length: 17
CDR3 protein: CAWSVPAGREGLYEQYF
CDR3 DNA: TGTGCCTGGAGTGTACCGGCGGGGCGGGAGGGCCTCTACGAGCAGTACTTC

D gene: TRBD1
clone size: once
V gene: TRBV27
J gene: TRBJ2-7
CDR3 length: 15
CDR3 protein: CASSRWDRASHEQYF
CDR3 DNA: TGTGCCAGCAGTAGATGGGACAGGGCGAGCCACGAGCAGTACTTC